Shown below are 22 T cell receptor beta chains from a single sample sequenced in a study of cytotoxic CD8 clonotypes in ibrutinib-treated CLL. Method: immunoSEQ multiplex PCR; TCRdb's copy keeps in-frame clones and lacks some. The table lists tens of thousands of clones, about two thirds of them singletons. Sequenced here: PBMCs, sampled after 12 months of ibrutinib treatment. These TCRs come from a human donor with chronic lymphocytic leukemia.

This chain connects TRBV5-1 to TRBJ1-1; D ambiguous. The CDR3 runs 13 residues. Trimming took 1 base from V and 2 from J, leaving 6 bases between them. Germline-derived CDR1 and CDR2 are SGHRS and YFSETQ. CDR3 protein: CASSLRDNTEAFF. CDR3 in DNA: TGCGCCAGCAGCTTGAGGGATAACACTGAAGCTTTCTTT.

Here the CDR3 DNA reads TGTGCCAGCAGCCCCTTGGGACAGATTAACTATGGCTACACCTTC. The encoded protein is CASSPLGQINYGYTF. The J gene is TRBJ1-2, the V gene TRBV14, with TRBD1 matching over 7 bases. The V gene's germline CDR1 is SGHDN and CDR2 FVKESK. CDR3 length: 15 residues. V was clipped by 4 bases and J by 1 base; unmatched bases: 6.

The chain employs TRBV19 and TRBJ2-7; 11 nucleotides match TRBD1. The CDR3 has 14 amino acids. Trimming at V came to 4 bases and at J to 5 bases, leaving 4 bases not matched to a gene. From germline, CDR1 is LNHDA and CDR2 SQIVND (reference sequence). For the CDR3, the DNA is TGTGCCAGTAGTACCGGGACAGGGGGACACGAGCAGTACTTC. Its translation is CASSTGTGGHEQYF.

A few counts support this clone. The genes are TRBV27 and TRBJ1-2; 7 bases line up with TRBD1. Germline CDR1 and CDR2: MNHEY and SMNVEV (reference sequence). J was trimmed by 5 bases and V by 5 bases; bases with no gene match: 11. CDR3 length: 15 residues. As DNA, the CDR3 is TGTGCCAGCAGTACCCTGGGACAGCAAGATTATGGCTACACCTTC. Residues: CASSTLGQQDYGYTF.

This clone was counted a few times. V is TRBV4-2 and J is TRBJ1-1; D may be TRBD1 (6 bases). Trimming took 4 bases from V and 10 from J, leaving 19 bases between them. The germline gives CDR1 LGHNA, CDR2 YNFKEQ. The CDR3 runs to 14 residues. The CDR3 region is CASSRRAGESSAFF. In DNA form, the CDR3 reads TGTGCCAGCAGCCGTCGGGCAGGGGAATCTTCAGCTTTCTTT.

The chain uses TRBV7-8 and TRBJ2-6, with D perhaps given as TRBD1 or TRBD2 (6 bases each). The V end was cut by 3 bases, the J end by 0 bases, with 18 bases between. From germline, CDR1 is SGHVS and CDR2 FQNEAQ. The CDR3 sequence is 19 residues long. CDR3 sequence (DNA): TGTGCCAGCAGCTTGAAAGCTGGCAGGGGACTCTCTGGGGCCAACGTCCTGACTTTC. Translation gives CASSLKAGRGLSGANVLTF.

The rearrangement links TRBV11-2 to TRBJ2-5, with D possibly being TRBD1 (5 bases). The CDR3 has 15 amino acids. CDR1 SGHAT and CDR2 FQNNGV come from the germline V gene. V was clipped by 0 bases and J by 4 bases, with 12 bases between them. The CDR3 DNA sequence: TGTGCCAGCAGCTTAGAACCCCAGGGCGTAGAGACCCAGTACTTC. This codes for CASSLEPQGVETQYF.

The chain uses TRBV28 and TRBJ1-1, with D possibly matching TRBD1 (5 bases). V was shortened by 3 bases and J by 13 bases, with 15 bases between the two germline ends. This CDR3 has 12 residues. Germline-derived CDR1 and CDR2 are MDHEN and SYDVKM. CDR3 nucleotide sequence: TGTGCCAGCAGTTTCTACGAAACAGGAAATTTCTTT. Protein sequence: CASSFYETGNFF.

J is TRBJ1-6 and V is TRBV6-1; D remains ambiguous. CDR1 and CDR2 from the germline V gene are MNHNS and SASEGT. CDR3 size: 15 residues. The V gene lost 1 base and the J gene lost 9 bases, with 13 bases spanning the gap. The CDR3 bases are TGTGCCAGCAGTGAAGGCCCGGTTAGTAGTTCACCCCTCCACTTT. It is translated as CASSEGPVSSSPLHF.

This sequence joins TRBV30 and TRBJ1-2, with TRBD1 as a possible D gene (5 bases). V was pared by 0 bases and J by 8 bases, with 16 bases between. CDR1 is GTSNPN, CDR2 SVGIG, per germline (reference sequence). This CDR3 spans 14 amino acids. In DNA form, the CDR3 reads TGTGCCTGGAGTGTACTCAACCTCCAGGGCGGCTACACCTTC. As protein: CAWSVLNLQGGYTF.

The genes are TRBV5-4 and TRBJ2-7; possibly TRBD2 for D (6 bases). CDR1 SGHNT and CDR2 YYREEE come from the germline V gene (reference sequence). Deletions cut 4 bases from V and 7 bases from J, with 21 bases between. CDR3 length: 15 amino acids. This CDR3 is CASSPPGVQAGEQYF. CDR3 nucleotide sequence: TGTGCCAGCAGCCCACCGGGGGTACAGGCGGGGGAGCAGTACTTC.

V gene TRBV4-3 combines with J gene TRBJ2-3, with 7 nucleotides matching TRBD2. The V gene's germline CDR1 is LGHNA and CDR2 YSLEER. CDR3 length: 16 amino acids. V gave up 0 bases and J gave up 2 bases; unmatched junction bases: 5. The CDR3: CASSQDMGGDTDTQYF. The CDR3 DNA follows: TGCGCCAGCAGCCAAGATATGGGGGGGGACACAGATACGCAGTATTTT.

This sequence joins TRBV9 and TRBJ1-3, with D possibly being TRBD1 (5 bases). Germline values: CDR1 SGDLS, CDR2 YYNGEE. The CDR3 consists of 17 residues. The V end was cut by 2 bases, the J end by 2 bases, with 17 bases between. DNA for the CDR3: TGTGCCAGCAGCGTGGAAGGGGATTGGGTGGCTGGAAACACCATATATTTT. Residues: CASSVEGDWVAGNTIYF. Complete variable domain (other parts from reference TRBV9 and TRBJ1-3): DSGVTQTPKHLITATGQRVTLRCSPRSGDLSVYWYQQSLDQGLQFLIQYYNGEERAKGNILERFSAQQFPDLHSELNLSSLELGDSALYFCASSVEGDWVAGNTIYFGEGSWLTVV.

This clone was found a few times. J is TRBJ2-2 and V is TRBV7-9, with D tentatively TRBD1 (5 bases). Trimming left V 5 bases short and J 5 bases short, with 12 bases between. This CDR3 has 14 amino acids. The V gene's germline CDR1 is SEHNR and CDR2 FQNEAQ (reference sequence). This CDR3 is CASSTTVPTGELFF. The CDR3 region has the DNA TGTGCCAGCAGCACGACAGTCCCAACCGGGGAGCTGTTTTTT.

The chain employs TRBV7-2 and TRBJ1-2; 7 positions agree with TRBD1. The CDR3 runs 16 residues. The germline gives CDR1 SGHTA, CDR2 FQGNSA. V shed 5 bases and J 4 bases; nucleotides not matched to a gene: 13. DNA of the CDR3: TGTGCCAGCAGCAGAGGGACAGCCGAGCGCGCCTATGGCTACACCTTC. Translation gives CASSRGTAERAYGYTF.

The gene calls are TRBV5-1 and TRBJ1-1; maybe TRBD1 (5 bases). The CDR3 is 14 amino acids. CDR1 SGHRS and CDR2 YFSETQ come from the germline V gene. V was pared by 0 bases and J by 5 bases, with 11 bases between. The CDR3 DNA sequence: TGCGCCAGCAGCTTGGCGGCAGGGTGGACTGAAGCTTTCTTT. Translated, it gives CASSLAAGWTEAFF. The variable domain in full, with the rest retrieved from reference TRBV5-1 and TRBJ1-1, is KAGVTQTPRYLIKTRGQQVTLSCSPISGHRSVSWYQQTPGQGLQFLFEYFSETQRNKGNFPGRFSGRQFSNSRSEMNVSTLELGDSALYLCASSLAAGWTEAFFGQGTRLTVV.

The chain carries TRBV19 and TRBJ1-6; no clear D. CDR1 LNHDA and CDR2 SQIVND come from the germline V gene (reference sequence). Deletions cut 6 bases from V and 8 bases from J, with 11 bases between. This CDR3 region has 13 residues. CDR3 region: CASREGLDSPLHF. In DNA form, the CDR3 reads TGTGCCAGTAGGGAGGGCTTGGATTCACCCCTCCACTTT.

This chain links TRBV29-1 with TRBJ2-7; TRBD1 matches at 7 bases. Germline CDR1 and CDR2: SQVTM and ANQGSEA. This CDR3 contains 13 residues. V shed 8 bases, J shed 3 bases, and the junction held 10 bases outside the gene matches. The CDR3 loop is CSIRTGSYYEQYF. CDR3 nucleotide sequence: TGCAGCATCAGGACAGGATCTTACTACGAGCAGTACTTC.

The genes are TRBV19 and TRBJ1-1, with TRBD1 matching over 10 bases. Germline loops: CDR1 LNHDA, CDR2 SQIVND (reference sequence). The J segment lost 5 bases and the V segment lost 4 bases, leaving 7 bases of the junction unmatched. The CDR3 length is 15 residues. CDR3 bases: TGTGCCAGTAGTACGAGACAGGGGGCTTGGACTGAAGCTTTCTTT. Protein: CASSTRQGAWTEAFF.

This rearrangement joins TRBV7-2 to TRBJ2-7; 9 positions match TRBD2. Germline V gives CDR1 SGHTA, CDR2 FQGNSA. The CDR3 extends over 14 amino acids. V shed 3 bases, J shed 2 bases, and the junction held 2 bases outside the gene matches. CDR3 region: CASSFKRGAYEQYF. The CDR3 nucleotides are TGTGCCAGCAGCTTTAAGCGGGGGGCCTACGAGCAGTACTTC.

The chain employs TRBV11-3 and TRBJ2-2; no clear D. The V gene's germline CDR1 is SGHNT and CDR2 YENEEA. The germline V and J ends were trimmed by 5 bases and 3 bases, with 10 bases remaining between them. This CDR3 is 14 amino acids long. CDR3 bases: TGTGCCAGCAGCCCAGGCCAAGACACCGGGGAGCTGTTTTTT. It translates to CASSPGQDTGELFF.

The chain links TRBV6-5 to TRBJ2-3; maybe TRBD2 (6 bases). The germline gives CDR1 MNHEY, CDR2 SVGAGI. The CDR3 spans 14 residues. With 2 bases removed from V and 0 bases from J, the gap between germline ends came to 6 bases. The CDR3 region has the DNA TGTGCCAGCAGTTACGCGGGGAGCACAGATACGCAGTATTTT. This gives the protein CASSYAGSTDTQYF.